Each of the 21 T cell receptor beta chains below was sequenced from the same sample in a study of blood T cell repertoires in COVID-19. The repertoire was sequenced with immunoSEQ multiplex PCR; TCRdb's copy has only in-frame clones and lacks some. Of approximately 310,000 clones listed, around 87% are singletons. What was sequenced was peripheral blood. The receptors come from a woman aged 45-60 years who had recovered from COVID-19.

This chain uses TRBV2 with TRBJ2-7; 10 bases are a match to TRBD2. The V gene's germline CDR1 is SNHLY and CDR2 FYNNEI. This CDR3 is 15 amino acids long. V was pared by 6 bases and J by 6 bases, with 11 bases of the junction left unmatched. The CDR3 loop is CASRPLAGASLEQYF. CDR3 DNA: TGTGCCAGCAGGCCTCTAGCGGGAGCCTCTCTCGAGCAGTACTTC.

The V and J genes are TRBV7-9 and TRBJ2-3, with D maybe TRBD1 (6 bases). The germline V gene encodes CDR1 SEHNR and CDR2 FQNEAQ (reference sequence). The V and J ends lost 0 bases and 5 bases respectively, with 9 bases between them. The CDR3 is 14 amino acids. The CDR3 DNA reads TGTGCCAGCAGCTTAGCACAGGGTGGAGATACGCAGTATTTT. This translates into CASSLAQGGDTQYF. The full variable domain, completed using reference TRBV7-9 and TRBJ2-3, is DTGVSQNPRHKITKRGQNVTFRCDPISEHNRLYWYRQTLGQGPEFLTYFQNEAQLEKSRLLSDRFSAERPKGSFSTLEIQRTEQGDSAMYLCASSLAQGGDTQYFGPGTRLTVL.

This clone was observed a few times. The CDR3 spells CASSLKGRWIGEPQHF. The CDR3 DNA reads as TGTGCCAGCAGTTTAAAGGGCAGGTGGATCGGGGAGCCCCAGCATTTT. The rearrangement uses TRBV27 and TRBJ1-5; D remains unclear. The V end lost 2 bases, the J end lost 8 bases, and 19 bases lay between the germline ends. CDR1 is MNHEY, CDR2 SMNVEV, per germline (reference sequence). The CDR3 contains 16 residues.

The genes are TRBV7-3 and TRBJ1-4; 9 bases are shared with TRBD1. The CDR3 extends over 15 amino acids. Germline values: CDR1 SGHTA, CDR2 FQGTGA. Unmatched junction bases numbered 8, after V lost 5 bases and J lost 7 bases. Here the CDR3 reads CASSKTGQGGEKLFF. DNA for the CDR3: TGTGCCAGCAGCAAAACGGGACAGGGTGGTGAAAAACTGTTTTTT.

This clone came up once. The chain couples TRBV9 to TRBJ2-3; 9 nucleotides align to TRBD2. This CDR3 has 15 residues. The germline V gene has CDR1 SGDLS and CDR2 YYNGEE. V was clipped by 4 bases and J by 0 bases; unmatched bases: 3. This chain's CDR3 is CASSPSGMSTDTQYF. In nucleotides, the CDR3 is TGTGCCAGCAGCCCTAGCGGGATGAGCACAGATACGCAGTATTTT.

The chain employs TRBV19 and TRBJ1-5, with 7 bases lining up with TRBD1. V was pared by 5 bases and J by 2 bases, with 6 bases of the junction left unmatched. Germline lookup yields CDR1 LNHDA and CDR2 SQIVND (reference sequence). The CDR3 is 15 amino acids. The CDR3 reads CASSAGQERNQPQHF. CDR3 DNA sequence: TGTGCCAGTAGTGCCGGACAGGAGCGCAATCAGCCCCAGCATTTT.

The CDR3 coding sequence is TGTGCCAGCATGAGGTATCCCAATGAAAAACTGTTTTTT. This encodes CASMRYPNEKLFF. The gene calls are TRBV2 and TRBJ1-4; no firm D call. Germline V lookup: CDR1 SNHLY, CDR2 FYNNEI. V was pared by 7 bases and J by 5 bases, with 11 bases between. The CDR3 runs 13 residues.

In this sample, this clone turned up once. The chain combines TRBV5-1 with TRBJ1-2; D is unresolved. With 4 bases removed from V and 4 bases from J, the gap between germline ends came to 20 bases. Germline CDR1 SGHRS, CDR2 YFSETQ. This CDR3 has 16 amino acids. The CDR3 is CASSQTMDVTGYGYTF. CDR3 nucleotide sequence: TGCGCCAGCAGCCAAACTATGGATGTCACGGGCTATGGCTACACCTTC.

This chain uses TRBV27 with TRBJ2-2; 7 nucleotides line up with TRBD1. The CDR3 spans 16 residues. With 6 bases clipped from V and 2 bases from J, the junction kept 9 bases outside the gene matches. Looked up from germline, CDR1 is MNHEY and CDR2 is SMNVEV (reference sequence). The CDR3 coding sequence is TGTGCCAGCAGAAAATCGGGACAGACTAACACCGGGGAGCTGTTTTTT. Translation gives CASRKSGQTNTGELFF.

The CDR3 here is CASSKAGRLDYEQYF. CDR3 sequence (DNA): TGTGCCAGTAGTAAAGCGGGACGATTGGATTACGAGCAGTACTTC. The gene calls are TRBV19 and TRBJ2-7, with 7 bases lining up with TRBD2. Germline CDR1 LNHDA, CDR2 SQIVND (reference sequence). CDR3 length: 15 amino acids. V gave up 4 bases and J gave up 4 bases; unmatched junction bases: 10.

The CDR3 protein is CASSAQGYGYTF. The CDR3 DNA reads as TGTGCCAGCAGCGCCCAGGGGTATGGCTACACCTTC. This chain joins TRBV9 and TRBJ1-2; a possible D gene is TRBD1 (6 bases). V was trimmed by 3 bases and J by 5 bases, leaving 8 bases between them. The CDR3 consists of 12 residues. Germline V gene data show CDR1 as SGDLS and CDR2 as YYNGEE.

The J gene is TRBJ2-7, the V gene TRBV28; weak D call: TRBD1 (6 bases). V was cut by 6 bases and J by 0 bases, with 21 bases left in between. Germline-derived CDR1 and CDR2 are MDHEN and SYDVKM. This CDR3 contains 17 residues. The CDR3 here is CASSTGYRDTNSYEQYF. DNA for the CDR3: TGTGCCAGCAGCACTGGATACCGGGACACTAACTCCTACGAGCAGTACTTC.

This clone was seen a few times. The genes are TRBV9 and TRBJ1-2; TRBD1 matches 9 bases. The CDR3 is made up of 17 amino acids. Germline V gives CDR1 SGDLS, CDR2 YYNGEE. The V and J ends lost 1 base and 3 bases, in that order; junction bases with no gene match: 10. The CDR3 reads CASSVPGTGRHDYGYTF. CDR3 bases: TGTGCCAGCAGCGTACCCGGGACAGGGAGGCACGACTATGGCTACACCTTC.

The chain carries TRBV30 and TRBJ2-1, with D possibly matching TRBD1 (5 bases). The germline V gene encodes CDR1 GTSNPN and CDR2 SVGIG (reference sequence). The CDR3 is 12 residues long. V was clipped by 0 bases and J by 8 bases, with 8 bases between them. CDR3 DNA: TGTGCCTGGAGTGTGATGGGGCATGAGCAGTTCTTC. Its protein is CAWSVMGHEQFF. The full variable domain, completed using reference TRBV30 and TRBJ2-1, is SQTIHQWPATLVQPVGSPLSLECTVEGTSNPNLYWYRQAAGRGLQLLFYSVGIGQISSEVPQNLSASRPQDRQFILSSKKLLLSDSGFYLCAWSVMGHEQFFGPGTRLTVL.

This chain joins TRBV11-2 and TRBJ1-1; 8 bases are a match to TRBD1. Germline CDR1 reads SGHAT; CDR2 reads FQNNGV. Trimming removed 5 bases from V and 8 bases from J; junction bases left unmatched: 13. The CDR3 is 15 amino acids. Written as DNA, the CDR3 is TGTGCCAGCAGCACGATCAGGGGGCCAGCGGGGGAAGCTTTCTTT. Translated, it gives CASSTIRGPAGEAFF.

The DNA for the CDR3 is TGCGCCAGCAGCCAAGATCTCCGGCAGGGGGGTCGGGCGGCTTTCTTT. The encoded protein is CASSQDLRQGGRAAFF. The rearrangement joins TRBV4-1 to TRBJ1-1, with 7 nucleotides matching TRBD1. The germline CDR1 and CDR2 sequences are MGHRA and YSYEKL. Trimming removed 0 bases from V and 11 bases from J; junction bases left unmatched: 15. The CDR3 totals 16 residues.

This clone showed up just once. This chain joins TRBV28 and TRBJ1-2; no clear D gene. Germline-derived CDR1 and CDR2 are MDHEN and SYDVKM. This CDR3 comprises 15 residues. V was clipped by 5 bases and J by 1 base, with 14 bases between them. This chain's CDR3 is CASSLTDGVNYGYTF. DNA for the CDR3: TGTGCCAGCAGTCTAACCGACGGGGTTAACTATGGCTACACCTTC.

The gene calls are TRBV4-1 and TRBJ2-7; 8 bases map to TRBD2. The CDR3 covers 16 residues. Germline V lookup: CDR1 MGHRA, CDR2 YSYEKL. The V gene end was trimmed by 0 bases and the J gene end by 6 bases; junction bases not matched to a gene: 10. The CDR3 bases are TGCGCCAGCAGCCAAGATAGAGTAGCGGGGCTGGGCGAGCAGTACTTC. It specifies CASSQDRVAGLGEQYF.

The rearrangement uses TRBV7-2 and TRBJ2-4; D uncertain. Germline V lookup: CDR1 SGHTA, CDR2 FQGNSA. V was cut by 5 bases and J by 6 bases, with 5 bases left in between. The CDR3 runs 11 residues. CDR3 sequence reads: CASSPGNIQYF. CDR3 DNA: TGTGCCAGCAGCCCAGGAAACATTCAGTACTTC.

This clone was recorded a few times. The chain employs TRBV6-6 and TRBJ1-6; D is uncertain. Germline loops: CDR1 MNHNY, CDR2 SVGAGI (reference sequence). The CDR3 covers 13 residues. Between the trimmed V and J ends, which lost 8 bases and 1 base, there was a span of 6 bases. CDR3 residues: CASFLSYNSPLHF. Here the CDR3 DNA reads TGTGCCAGCTTTTTATCCTATAATTCACCCCTCCACTTT.

This sequence joins TRBV2 and TRBJ2-3; TRBD2 agrees at 12 bases. The germline CDR1 and CDR2 sequences are SNHLY and FYNNEI. Unmatched junction bases numbered 10, after V lost 6 bases and J lost 3 bases. CDR3 length: 17 residues. The CDR3 nucleotides read TGTGCCAGCAGCCGCTGGACTAGCGGGACCACAACAGATACGCAGTATTTT. Translation: CASSRWTSGTTTDTQYF.